This entry concerns a single T cell receptor beta chain. Its antigen is still unknown. Described time point: less than 15 months of natalizumab therapy. V dropped 1 base and J dropped 2 bases, with 3 bases sitting between them. Looked up from germline, CDR1 is SGHTA and CDR2 is FQGNSA. This CDR3 is built from 12 residues. This record comes from a study of multiple sclerosis patients with progressive multifocal leukoencephalopathy. Synthetic inline TR CDR3 controls covering all V-J pairings were spiked into each PCR. Data came from immunoSEQ multiplex PCR; TCRdb stores just in-frame clones and leaves some out. In the table there are more than 20,000 clones, approximately 90% of which are singletons. The study's findings and limits: Less diverse TRB repertoires were suggested in most PML patients.

Sequencing used PBMCs, obtained from a patient treated with natalizumab. The chain uses TRBV7-2 and TRBJ2-7; D is unresolved. The receptor was isolated from a man under 40 with multiple sclerosis. CDR3 coding DNA: TGTGCCAGCAGCTTAGATACCTACGAGCAGTACTTC. Amino acid sequence: CASSLDTYEQYF.